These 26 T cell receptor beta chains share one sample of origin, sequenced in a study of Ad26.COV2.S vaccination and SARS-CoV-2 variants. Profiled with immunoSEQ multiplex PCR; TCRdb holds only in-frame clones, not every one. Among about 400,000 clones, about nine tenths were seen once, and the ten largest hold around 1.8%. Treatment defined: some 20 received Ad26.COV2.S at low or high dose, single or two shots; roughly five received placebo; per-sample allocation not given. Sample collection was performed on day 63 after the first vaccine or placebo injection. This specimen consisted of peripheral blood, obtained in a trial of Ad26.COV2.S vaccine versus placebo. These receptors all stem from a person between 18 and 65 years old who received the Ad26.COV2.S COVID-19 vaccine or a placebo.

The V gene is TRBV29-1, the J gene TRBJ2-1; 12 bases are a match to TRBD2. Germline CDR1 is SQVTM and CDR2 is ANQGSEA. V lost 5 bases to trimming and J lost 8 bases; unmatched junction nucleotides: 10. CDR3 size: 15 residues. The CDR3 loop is CSVRTSGTRTDEQFF. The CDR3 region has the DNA TGCAGCGTTAGGACTAGCGGGACCCGTACAGATGAGCAGTTCTTC.

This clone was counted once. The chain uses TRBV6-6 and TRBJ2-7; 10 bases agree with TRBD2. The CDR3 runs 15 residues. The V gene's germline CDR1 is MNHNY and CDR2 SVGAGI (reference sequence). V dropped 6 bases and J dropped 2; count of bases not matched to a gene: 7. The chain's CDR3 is CASSLGTSETYEQYF. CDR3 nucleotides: TGTGCCAGCAGCCTTGGGACTAGCGAAACCTACGAGCAGTACTTC.

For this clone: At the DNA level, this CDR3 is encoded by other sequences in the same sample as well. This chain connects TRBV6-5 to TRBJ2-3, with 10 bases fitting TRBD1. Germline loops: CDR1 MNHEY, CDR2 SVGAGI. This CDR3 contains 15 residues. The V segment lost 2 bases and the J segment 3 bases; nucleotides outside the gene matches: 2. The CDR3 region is CASSYGTGDTDTQYF. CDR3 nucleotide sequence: TGTGCCAGCAGTTACGGGACAGGGGATACAGATACGCAGTATTTT.

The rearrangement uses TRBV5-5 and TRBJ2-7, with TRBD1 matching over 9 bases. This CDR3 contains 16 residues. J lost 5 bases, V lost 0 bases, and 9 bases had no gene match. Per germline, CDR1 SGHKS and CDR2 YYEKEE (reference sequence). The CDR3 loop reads CASSLEPQGASNEQYF. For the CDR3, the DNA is TGTGCCAGCAGCTTGGAGCCACAGGGGGCGTCAAACGAGCAGTACTTC.

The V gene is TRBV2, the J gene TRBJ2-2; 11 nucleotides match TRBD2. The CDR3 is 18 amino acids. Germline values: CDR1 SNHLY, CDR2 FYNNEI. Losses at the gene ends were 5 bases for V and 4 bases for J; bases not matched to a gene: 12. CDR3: CASSQQQLAGVTTGELFF. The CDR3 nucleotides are TGTGCCAGCAGTCAGCAGCAACTAGCGGGAGTAACCACCGGGGAGCTGTTTTTT.

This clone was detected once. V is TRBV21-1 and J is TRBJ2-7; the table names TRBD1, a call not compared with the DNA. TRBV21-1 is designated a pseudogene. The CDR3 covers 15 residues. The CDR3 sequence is CASSKGERGPYEQYF. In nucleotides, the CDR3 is TGTGCCAGCAGCAAAGGGGAGAGGGGGCCCTACGAGCAGTACTTC.

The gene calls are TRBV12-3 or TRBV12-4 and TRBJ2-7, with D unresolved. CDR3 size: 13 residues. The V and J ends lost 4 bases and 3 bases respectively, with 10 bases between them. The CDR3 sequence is CASSSPVRYEQYF. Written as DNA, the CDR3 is TGTGCCAGCAGTTCCCCTGTCCGCTACGAGCAGTACTTC.

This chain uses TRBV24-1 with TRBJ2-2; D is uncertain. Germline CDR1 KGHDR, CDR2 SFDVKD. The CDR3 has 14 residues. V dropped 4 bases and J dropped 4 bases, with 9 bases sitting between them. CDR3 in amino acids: CATSEGWGTGELFF. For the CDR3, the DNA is TGTGCCACCAGTGAAGGGTGGGGCACCGGGGAGCTGTTTTTT.

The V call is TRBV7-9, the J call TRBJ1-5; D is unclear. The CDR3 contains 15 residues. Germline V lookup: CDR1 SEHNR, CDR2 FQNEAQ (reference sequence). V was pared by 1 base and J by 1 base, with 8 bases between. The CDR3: CASSLGRVSNQPQHF. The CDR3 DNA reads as TGTGCCAGCAGCTTAGGGAGGGTGAGCAATCAGCCCCAGCATTTT.

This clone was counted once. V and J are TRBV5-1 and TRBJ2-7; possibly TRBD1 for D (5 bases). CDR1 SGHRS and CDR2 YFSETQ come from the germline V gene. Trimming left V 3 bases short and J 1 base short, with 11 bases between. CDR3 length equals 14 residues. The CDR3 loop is CASSSEGHSYEQYF. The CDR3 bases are TGCGCCAGCAGCTCCGAAGGACATTCCTACGAGCAGTACTTC.

CDR3 in amino acids: CASSQTGGGETQYF. The CDR3 DNA follows: TGTGCCAGCAGCCAGACAGGGGGCGGAGAGACCCAGTACTTC. The chain couples TRBV7-3 to TRBJ2-5; 10 bases match TRBD1. CDR1 SGHTA and CDR2 FQGTGA come from the germline V gene. The CDR3 length is 14 residues. The V and J ends lost 5 bases and 4 bases, in that order; junction bases with no gene match: 4. Full variable domain (missing parts from reference TRBV7-3 and TRBJ2-5): GAGVSQTPSNKVTEKGKYVELRCDPISGHTALYWYRQSLGQGPEFLIYFQGTGAADDSGLPNDRFFAVRPEGSVSTLKIQRTERGDSAVYLCASSQTGGGETQYFGPGTRLLVL.

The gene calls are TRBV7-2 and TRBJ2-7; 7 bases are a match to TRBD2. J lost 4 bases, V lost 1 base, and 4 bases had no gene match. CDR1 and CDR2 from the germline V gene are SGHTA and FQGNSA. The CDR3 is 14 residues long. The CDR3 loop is CASSLGVSGYEQYF. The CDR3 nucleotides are TGTGCCAGCAGCTTAGGTGTTAGCGGGTACGAGCAGTACTTC. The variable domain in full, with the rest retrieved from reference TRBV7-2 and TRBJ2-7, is GAGVSQSPSNKVTEKGKDVELRCDPISGHTALYWYRQSLGQGLEFLIYFQGNSAPDKSGLPSDRFSAERTGGSVSTLTIQRTQQEDSAVYLCASSLGVSGYEQYFGPGTRLTVT.

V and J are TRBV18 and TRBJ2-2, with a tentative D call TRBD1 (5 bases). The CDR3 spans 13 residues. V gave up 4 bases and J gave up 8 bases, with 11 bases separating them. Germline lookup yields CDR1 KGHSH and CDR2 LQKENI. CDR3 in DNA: TGTGCCAGCTCACAACAGACAGAAGGGGAGCTGTTTTTT. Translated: CASSQQTEGELFF.

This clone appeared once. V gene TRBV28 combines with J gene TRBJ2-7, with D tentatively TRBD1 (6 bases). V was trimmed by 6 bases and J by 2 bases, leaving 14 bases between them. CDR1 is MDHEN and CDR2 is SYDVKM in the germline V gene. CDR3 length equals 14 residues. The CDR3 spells CASRGIDRPYEQYF. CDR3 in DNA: TGTGCCAGCAGGGGGATTGACAGGCCCTACGAGCAGTACTTC. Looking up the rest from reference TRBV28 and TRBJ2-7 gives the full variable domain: DVKVTQSSRYLVKRTGEKVFLECVQDMDHENMFWYRQDPGLGLRLIYFSYDVKMKEKGDIPEGYSVSREKKERFSLILESASTNQTSMYLCASRGIDRPYEQYFGPGTRLTVT.

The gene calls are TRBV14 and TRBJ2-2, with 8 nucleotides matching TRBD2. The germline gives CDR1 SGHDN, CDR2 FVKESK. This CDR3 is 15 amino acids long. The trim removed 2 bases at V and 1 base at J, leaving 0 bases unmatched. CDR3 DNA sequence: TGTGCCAGCAGCCAACTAGCGGGGAACACCGGGGAGCTGTTTTTT. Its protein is CASSQLAGNTGELFF.

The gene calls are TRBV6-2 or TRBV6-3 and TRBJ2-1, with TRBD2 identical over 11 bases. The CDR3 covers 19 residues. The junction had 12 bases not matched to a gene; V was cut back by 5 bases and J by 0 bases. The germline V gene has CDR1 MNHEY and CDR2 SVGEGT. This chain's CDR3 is CASSDSGRALRGSYNEQFF. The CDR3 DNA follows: TGTGCCAGCAGTGATAGCGGGAGGGCTCTTCGGGGCTCCTACAATGAGCAGTTCTTC.

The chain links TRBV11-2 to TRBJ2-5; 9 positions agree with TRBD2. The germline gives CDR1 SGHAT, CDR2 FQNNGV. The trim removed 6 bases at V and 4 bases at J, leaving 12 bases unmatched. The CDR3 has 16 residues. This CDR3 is CASSPTLAGTRETQYF. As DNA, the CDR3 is TGTGCCAGCAGTCCAACTCTAGCGGGAACGAGAGAGACCCAGTACTTC. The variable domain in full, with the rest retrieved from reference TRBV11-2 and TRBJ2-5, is EAGVAQSPRYKIIEKRQSVAFWCNPISGHATLYWYQQILGQGPKLLIQFQNNGVVDDSQLPKDRFSAERLKGVDSTLKIQPAKLEDSAVYLCASSPTLAGTRETQYFGPGTRLLVL.

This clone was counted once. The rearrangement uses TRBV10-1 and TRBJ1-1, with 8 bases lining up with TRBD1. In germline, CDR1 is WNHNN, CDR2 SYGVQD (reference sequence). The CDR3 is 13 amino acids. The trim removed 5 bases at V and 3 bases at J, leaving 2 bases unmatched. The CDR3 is CASSTGGDTEAFF. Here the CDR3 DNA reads TGCGCCAGCAGTACAGGGGGGGACACTGAAGCTTTCTTT.

CDR3 sequence: CASSSQALNTGELFF. The CDR3 nucleotides are TGCGCCAGCAGCTCCCAAGCGCTGAACACCGGGGAGCTGTTTTTT. The chain recombines TRBV5-1 with TRBJ2-2; D is uncertain. Looked up from germline, CDR1 is SGHRS and CDR2 is YFSETQ. The CDR3 consists of 15 residues. Trimming stripped 3 bases from V and 1 base from J, with 10 bases between.

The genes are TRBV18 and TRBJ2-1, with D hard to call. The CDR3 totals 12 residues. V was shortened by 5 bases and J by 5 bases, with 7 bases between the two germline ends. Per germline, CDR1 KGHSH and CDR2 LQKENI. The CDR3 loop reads CASSTTNNEQFF. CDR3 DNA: TGTGCCAGCTCAACAACTAACAATGAGCAGTTCTTC.

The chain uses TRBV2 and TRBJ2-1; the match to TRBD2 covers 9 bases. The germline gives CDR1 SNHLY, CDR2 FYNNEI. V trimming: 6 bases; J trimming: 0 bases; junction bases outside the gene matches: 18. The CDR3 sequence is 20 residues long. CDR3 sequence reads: CASRKNGGLARKSSYNEQFF. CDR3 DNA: TGTGCCAGCAGGAAGAATGGCGGACTAGCGCGAAAGAGCTCCTACAATGAGCAGTTCTTC.

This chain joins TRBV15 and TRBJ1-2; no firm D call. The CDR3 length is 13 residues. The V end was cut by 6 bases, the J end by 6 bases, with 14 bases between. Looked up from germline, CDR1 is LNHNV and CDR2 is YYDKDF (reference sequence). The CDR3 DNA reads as TGTGCCACCAGTCTTAGTCAATTGGATGGCTACACCTTC. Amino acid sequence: CATSLSQLDGYTF.

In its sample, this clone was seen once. The CDR3: CASRADGIGSYEQYF. The CDR3 region has the DNA TGTGCCAGCAGGGCAGACGGGATCGGTTCCTACGAGCAGTACTTC. V gene TRBV2 combines with J gene TRBJ2-7, with D perhaps TRBD2 (5 bases). CDR1 is SNHLY and CDR2 is FYNNEI in the germline V gene. This CDR3 is 15 amino acids long. Trimming cost V 6 bases and J 1 base, with 16 bases left between them.

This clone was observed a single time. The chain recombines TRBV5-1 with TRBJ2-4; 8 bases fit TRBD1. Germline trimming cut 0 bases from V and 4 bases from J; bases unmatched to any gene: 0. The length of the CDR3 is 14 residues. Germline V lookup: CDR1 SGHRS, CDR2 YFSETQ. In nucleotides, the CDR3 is TGCGCCAGCAGCTTGGGACAGGGGAAAAACATTCAGTACTTC. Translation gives CASSLGQGKNIQYF.

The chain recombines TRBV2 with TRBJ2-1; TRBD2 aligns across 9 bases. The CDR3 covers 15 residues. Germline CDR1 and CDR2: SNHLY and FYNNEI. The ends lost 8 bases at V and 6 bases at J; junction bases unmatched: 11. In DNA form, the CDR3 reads TGTGCCAGCTCGGCGGGAGGGGGTATGGGCAATGAGCAGTTCTTC. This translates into CASSAGGGMGNEQFF.

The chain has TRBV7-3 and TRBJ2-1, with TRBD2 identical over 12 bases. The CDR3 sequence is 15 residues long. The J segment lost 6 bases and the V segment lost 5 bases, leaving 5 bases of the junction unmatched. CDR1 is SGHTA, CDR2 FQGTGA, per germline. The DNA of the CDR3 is TGTGCCAGCAGCGCTAGACTAGCGGGAGTCAATGAGCAGTTCTTC. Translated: CASSARLAGVNEQFF.